This entry describes one T cell receptor (beta chain). This clone was seen a few times. Which antigen it targets is not known. No per-base quality is available; no much larger clone lies one base away. TCRbeta CDR3 regions were amplified from genomic DNA using the immunoSEQ Assay, a bias-controlled multiplex PCR. Per the original workflow: Nucleated cell counts per sample were estimated from amplification of reference gene primers within the assay. To quantify the absolute abundance of each unique TCRbeta CDR3 rearrangement, sequence reads were collapsed and filtered. For each sample, productive Simpson clonality was calculated as the square root of Simpson's diversity index over productive rearrangements. TCRdb provides this immuneACCESS table in a form limited to in-frame rearrangements. Some clones are lacking; in checked studies, under half of them reflect an unresolved V gene, and why the rest are absent is not known. V and J calls plus clone size are reproduced from that table; the DNA served to infer D and trimming. This sample lists about 120,000 clones; around 89% were detected once. Roughly 19% of the sample rests with the top ten.

Collaborating institutions collected whole blood in K2EDTA tubes following their own protocols. For TCRbeta analysis, collaborator samples were shipped as frozen whole blood, as isolated PBMCs, or as DNA extracted from either sample type. The data originate from a study of blood T cell repertoires in COVID-19 (TCRdb year 2020). At the level of the whole study: Samples from collaborators originated in the United States, Italy and Spain and spanned both the acute and convalescent phases of COVID-19. The material from the prospective study consisted of cDNA or gDNA derived from T cells, B-cell-depleted T cells, or PBMCs. A freely available public database, intended as a resource for researchers studying the immune response to SARS-CoV-2, is where the repertoires were released. Samples were obtained from the ongoing ImmuneRACE study (first 160 participants) and from about 1,300 subjects provided by 6 global collaborators. Where HLA class I and class II types were available, the types were taken from metadata supplied by the sample provider, not from assay-based typing. The sample metadata nearly always contained a de-identified subject ID, COVID-19 status, age in years and sex. Deeply sampled blood TCRbeta repertoires from subjects exposed to, actively infected with, or recovered from COVID-19 were included in the dataset.

V is clipped by 6 bases and J by 12 bases, and the sequence between their germline boundaries is 21 bases long. CDR1 MDHEN and CDR2 SYDVKM were looked up in the germline V gene. From its cysteine to its phenylalanine, the CDR3 spans 13 amino acids. The DNA shown is the 39-base CDR3, in frame from base 1. The paper's findings and limits, for the study overall: The amount of clinical and demographic metadata varied by source and participant and was provided uncurated.

Here the chain combines TRBV28 and TRBJ2-7; the best D guess is TRBD2, with 7 bases matching. Sequenced input: peripheral blood. This clonotype originated in a human donor with acute or convalescent COVID-19. The donor label of this sample is uncertain. In nucleotides, the sequence is TGTGCCAGCAGCTTGGGCCATAGGGGGGGATGGTACTTC. Its protein is CASSLGHRGGWYF.